The clone carrying this TCR beta chain has a handful of counts. Its antigen is as yet unknown. The read falls 3 residues short of the CDR3 end, and the missing part is taken from the germline J gene. The CDR3 totals 14 residues. CDR1 is SGHRS and CDR2 is YFSETQ in the germline V gene. With 0 bases removed from V and 7 bases from J, the gap between germline ends came to 10 bases. This entry belongs to a study of T cell clonality in common variable immunodeficiency. Broader study findings: Links between repertoire features and CVID complications were heterogeneity-limited.

Produced via immunoSEQ multiplex PCR; TCRdb's table is partial and in-frame only. This sample carries approximately 50,000 clones, none of them present only once. The sequence derives from a person between 18 and 69 years old in good health. What was sequenced was peripheral blood mononuclear cells. The rearrangement uses TRBV5-1 and TRBJ1-4, with no clear D. Here the CDR3 reads CASSLDIPGEKLFF. CDR3 DNA (partial): TGCGCCAGCAGCTTGGACATACCGGGTGAAAAA.